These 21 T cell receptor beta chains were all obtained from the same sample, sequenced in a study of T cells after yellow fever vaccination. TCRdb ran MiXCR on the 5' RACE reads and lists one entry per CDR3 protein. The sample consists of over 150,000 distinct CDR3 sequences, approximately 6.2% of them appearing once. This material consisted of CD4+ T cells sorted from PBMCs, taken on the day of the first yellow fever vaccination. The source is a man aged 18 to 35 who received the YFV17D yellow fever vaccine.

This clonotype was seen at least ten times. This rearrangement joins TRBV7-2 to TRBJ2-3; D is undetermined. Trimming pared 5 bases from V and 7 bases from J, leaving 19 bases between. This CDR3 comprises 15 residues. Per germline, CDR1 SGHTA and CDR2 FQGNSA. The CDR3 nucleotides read TGTGCCAGCAGCCACCCCCCCGCGCGTGTCAATACGCAGTATTTT. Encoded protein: CASSHPPARVNTQYF.

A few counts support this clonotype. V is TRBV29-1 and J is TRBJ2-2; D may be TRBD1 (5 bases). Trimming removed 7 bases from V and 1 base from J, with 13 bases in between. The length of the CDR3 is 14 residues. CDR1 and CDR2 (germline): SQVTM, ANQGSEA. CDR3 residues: CSAMDIQNTGELFF. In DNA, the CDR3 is TGCAGCGCCATGGACATCCAGAACACCGGGGAGCTGTTTTTT.

The CDR3 region has the DNA TGTGCCAGCAGATCATTAGCGGGGAGAACCTACAATGAGCAGTTCTTC. It yields the protein CASRSLAGRTYNEQFF. The V and J genes are TRBV6-2 or TRBV6-3 and TRBJ2-1; 8 bases align to TRBD2. Germline values: CDR1 MNHEY, CDR2 SVGEGT. V shed 6 bases, J shed 2 bases, and the junction held 9 bases outside the gene matches. The CDR3 is 16 amino acids.

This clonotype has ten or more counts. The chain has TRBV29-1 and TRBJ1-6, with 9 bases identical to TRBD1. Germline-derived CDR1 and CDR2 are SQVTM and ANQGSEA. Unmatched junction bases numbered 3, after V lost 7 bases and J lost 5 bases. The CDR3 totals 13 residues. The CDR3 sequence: CSAGQGDNSPLHF. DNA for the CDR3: TGCAGCGCGGGACAGGGTGATAATTCACCCCTCCACTTT. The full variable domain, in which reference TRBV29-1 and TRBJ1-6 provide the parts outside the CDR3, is SAVISQKPSRDICQRGTSLTIQCQVDSQVTMMFWYRQQPGQSLTLIATANQGSEATYESGFVIDKFPISRPNLTFSTLTVSNMSPEDSSIYLCSAGQGDNSPLHFGNGTRLTVT.

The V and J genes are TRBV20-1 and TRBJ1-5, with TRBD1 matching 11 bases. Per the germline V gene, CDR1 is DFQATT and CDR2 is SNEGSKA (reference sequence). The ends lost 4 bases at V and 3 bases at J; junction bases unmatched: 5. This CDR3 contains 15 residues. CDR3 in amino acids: CSATRTGGSNQPQHF. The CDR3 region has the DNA TGCAGTGCTACCCGGACAGGGGGCTCCAATCAGCCCCAGCATTTT.

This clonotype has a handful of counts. Written as DNA, the CDR3 is TGTGCCAGCAGCTTAATGAGTCTTTCCTACGAGCAGTACTTC. It yields the protein CASSLMSLSYEQYF. The chain couples TRBV7-9 to TRBJ2-7; D is unresolved. Trimming took off 2 bases at V and 1 base at J, with 9 bases between the two ends. CDR3 length equals 14 residues. Germline CDR1 is SEHNR and CDR2 is FQNEAQ (reference sequence). The full variable domain, its missing parts supplied by reference TRBV7-9 and TRBJ2-7, is DTGVSQNPRHKITKRGQNVTFRCDPISEHNRLYWYRQTLGQGPEFLTYFQNEAQLEKSRLLSDRFSAERPKGSFSTLEIQRTEQGDSAMYLCASSLMSLSYEQYFGPGTRLTVT.

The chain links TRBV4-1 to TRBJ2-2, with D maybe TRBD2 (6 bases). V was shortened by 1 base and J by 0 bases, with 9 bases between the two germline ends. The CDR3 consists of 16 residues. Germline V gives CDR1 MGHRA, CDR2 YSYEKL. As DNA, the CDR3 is TGCGCCAGCAGCCAAGTATGGGGGGCGAACACCGGGGAGCTGTTTTTT. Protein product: CASSQVWGANTGELFF.

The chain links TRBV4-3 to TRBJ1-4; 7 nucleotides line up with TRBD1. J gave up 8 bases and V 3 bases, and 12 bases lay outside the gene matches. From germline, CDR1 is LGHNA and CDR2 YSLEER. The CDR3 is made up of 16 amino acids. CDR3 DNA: TGCGCCAGCAGCCAGGGGACAGTAGCTGCGACGGAAAAACTGTTTTTT. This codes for CASSQGTVAATEKLFF.

CDR3 DNA: TGTGCCTGGAGTATCAGGTACGAGCAGTACTTC. It encodes CAWSIRYEQYF. The chain links TRBV30 to TRBJ2-7; D gene uncertain. V gave up 2 bases and J gave up 4 bases, with 6 bases separating them. The CDR3 has 11 amino acids. CDR1 is GTSNPN, CDR2 SVGIG, per germline (reference sequence).

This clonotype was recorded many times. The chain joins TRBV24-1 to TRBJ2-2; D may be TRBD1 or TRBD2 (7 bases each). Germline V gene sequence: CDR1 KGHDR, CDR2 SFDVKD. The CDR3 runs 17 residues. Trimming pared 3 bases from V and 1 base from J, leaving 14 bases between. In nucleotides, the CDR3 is TGTGCCACCAGTGATCCGACAGGGAGGGAGAACACCGGGGAGCTGTTTTTT. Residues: CATSDPTGRENTGELFF.

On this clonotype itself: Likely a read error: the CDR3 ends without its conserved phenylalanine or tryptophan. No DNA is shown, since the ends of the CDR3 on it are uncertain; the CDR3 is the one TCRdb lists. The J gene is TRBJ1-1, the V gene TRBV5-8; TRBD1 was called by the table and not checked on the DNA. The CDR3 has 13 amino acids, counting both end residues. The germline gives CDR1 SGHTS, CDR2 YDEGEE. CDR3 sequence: CASSFTGGLGAFY.

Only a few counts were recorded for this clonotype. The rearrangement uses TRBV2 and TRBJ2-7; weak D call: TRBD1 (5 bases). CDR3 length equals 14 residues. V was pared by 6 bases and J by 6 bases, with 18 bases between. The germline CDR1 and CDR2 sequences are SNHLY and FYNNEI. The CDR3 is CASRAAGFISEQYV. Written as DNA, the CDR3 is TGTGCCAGCAGGGCCGCAGGGTTTATCAGCGAGCAGTACGTC.

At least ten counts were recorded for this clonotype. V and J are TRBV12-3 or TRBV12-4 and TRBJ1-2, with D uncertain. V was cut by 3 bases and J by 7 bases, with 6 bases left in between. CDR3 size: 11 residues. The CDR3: CASSLRSGYTF. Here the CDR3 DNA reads TGTGCCAGCAGTTTGAGGAGTGGCTACACCTTC.

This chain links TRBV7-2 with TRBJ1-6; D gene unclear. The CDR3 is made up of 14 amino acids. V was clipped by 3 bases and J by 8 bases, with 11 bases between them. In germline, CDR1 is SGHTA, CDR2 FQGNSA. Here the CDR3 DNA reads TGTGCCAGCAGCTTCCCGGGATATTATTCACCCCTCCACTTT. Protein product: CASSFPGYYSPLHF.

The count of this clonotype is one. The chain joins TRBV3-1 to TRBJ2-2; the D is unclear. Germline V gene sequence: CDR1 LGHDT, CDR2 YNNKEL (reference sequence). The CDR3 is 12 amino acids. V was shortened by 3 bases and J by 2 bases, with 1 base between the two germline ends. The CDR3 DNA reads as TGTGCCAGCAGCCATAACACCGGGGAGCTGTTTTTT. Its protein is CASSHNTGELFF. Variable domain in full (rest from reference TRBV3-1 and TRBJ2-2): DTAVSQTPKYLVTQMGNDKSIKCEQNLGHDTMYWYKQDSKKFLKIMFSYNNKELIINETVPNRFSPKSPDKAHLNLHINSLELGDSAVYFCASSHNTGELFFGEGSRLTVL.

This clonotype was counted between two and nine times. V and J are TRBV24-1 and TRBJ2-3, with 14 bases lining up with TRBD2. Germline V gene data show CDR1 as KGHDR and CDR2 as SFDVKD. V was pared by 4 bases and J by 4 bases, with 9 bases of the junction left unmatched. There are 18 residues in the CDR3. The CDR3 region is CATSDRRLAGGPADTQYF. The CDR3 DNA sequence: TGTGCCACCAGTGACCGCAGACTAGCGGGGGGGCCTGCAGATACGCAGTATTTT.

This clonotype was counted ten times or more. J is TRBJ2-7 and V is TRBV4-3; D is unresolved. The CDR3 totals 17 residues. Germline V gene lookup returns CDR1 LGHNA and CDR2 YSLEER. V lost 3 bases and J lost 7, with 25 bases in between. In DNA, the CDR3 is TGCGCCAGCAGCCACGTCCCGGTTGCGACCCCGTCTTCAGAGCAGTACTTC. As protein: CASSHVPVATPSSEQYF.

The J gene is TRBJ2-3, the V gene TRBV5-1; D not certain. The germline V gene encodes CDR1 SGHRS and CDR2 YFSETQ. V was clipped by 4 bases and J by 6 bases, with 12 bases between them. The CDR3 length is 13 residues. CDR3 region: CASSPIMKDTQYF. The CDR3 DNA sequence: TGCGCCAGCAGCCCGATCATGAAGGATACGCAGTATTTT.

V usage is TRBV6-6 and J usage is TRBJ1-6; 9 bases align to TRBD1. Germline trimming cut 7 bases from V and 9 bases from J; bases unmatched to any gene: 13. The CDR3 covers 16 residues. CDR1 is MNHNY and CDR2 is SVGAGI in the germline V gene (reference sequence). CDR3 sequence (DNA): TGTGCCAGCAAGGGTCCCGGGACAGGGATTAGTTCACCCCTCCACTTT. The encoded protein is CASKGPGTGISSPLHF.

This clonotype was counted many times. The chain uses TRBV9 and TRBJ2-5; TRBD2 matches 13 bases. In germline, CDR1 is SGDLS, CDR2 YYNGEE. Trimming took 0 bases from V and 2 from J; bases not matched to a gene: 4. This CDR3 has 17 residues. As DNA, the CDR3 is TGTGCCAGCAGCGTAGGGGGACTAGCGGGGTCTCAAGAGACCCAGTACTTC. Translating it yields CASSVGGLAGSQETQYF.

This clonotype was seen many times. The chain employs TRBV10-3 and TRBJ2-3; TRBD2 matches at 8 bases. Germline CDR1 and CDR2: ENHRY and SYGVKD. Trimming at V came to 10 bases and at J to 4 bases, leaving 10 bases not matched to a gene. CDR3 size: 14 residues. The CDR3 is CATSGGGGPDTQYF. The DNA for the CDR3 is TGTGCCACCAGCGGGGGCGGGGGTCCAGATACGCAGTATTTT.